The 31 T cell receptor beta chains presented below share a single source sample, sequenced in a study of blood T cells in healthy people across ages. The second PCR ran 7 to 11 cycles with a sample-barcoded 5' primer and J-beta primers. Using its own MiXCR run on the 5' RACE reads, TCRdb lists one record per CDR3 protein. The table records 1,500,000 or so distinct CDR3 sequences, about 45% of them present only once. The sample consisted of blood. Receptor source: a young woman in good health.

This clonotype was found a few times. The V call is TRBV29-1, the J call TRBJ2-7, with 7 bases aligning to TRBD2. CDR1 is SQVTM, CDR2 ANQGSEA, per germline. CDR3 length: 15 residues. Germline trimming cut 4 bases from V and 4 bases from J; bases unmatched to any gene: 13. Here the CDR3 DNA reads TGCAGCGTTGGTTTTTGGGGCAGGGAGGGTTACGAGCAGTACTTC. Translated, it gives CSVGFWGREGYEQYF.

The CDR3 sequence: CSVSGINQPQHF. The CDR3 coding sequence is TGCAGCGTTTCAGGGATTAATCAGCCCCAGCATTTT. The chain couples TRBV29-1 to TRBJ1-5; a possible D gene is TRBD1 (5 bases). The CDR3 spans 12 residues. V lost 5 bases and J 4 bases, leaving 9 bases between the germline ends. Germline V gene sequence: CDR1 SQVTM, CDR2 ANQGSEA.

There are a few counts of this clonotype. The chain recombines TRBV9 with TRBJ2-1; TRBD2 matches 7 bases. Trimming took 0 bases from V and 5 from J; bases not matched to a gene: 5. The CDR3 length is 15 residues. Germline loops: CDR1 SGDLS, CDR2 YYNGEE. The CDR3 is CASSVAPSGHNEQFF. CDR3 nucleotide sequence: TGTGCCAGCAGCGTAGCGCCTAGCGGTCACAATGAGCAGTTCTTC.

The chain has TRBV5-1 and TRBJ1-2, with D perhaps matching TRBD1 (6 bases). The germline V gene has CDR1 SGHRS and CDR2 YFSETQ. The CDR3 is 14 residues long. Trimming removed 4 bases at V and 4 bases at J, with 14 bases between. The CDR3 here is CASSMEGTFYGYTF. DNA for the CDR3: TGCGCCAGCAGCATGGAAGGGACATTCTATGGCTACACCTTC.

The chain joins TRBV6-2 or TRBV6-3 to TRBJ2-1, with D perhaps matching TRBD1 or TRBD2 (5 bases each). Matching the DNA end better, TRBJ2-7 makes the J call doubtful. CDR3 length: 16 residues. The germline V gene encodes CDR1 MNHEY and CDR2 SVGEGT. This CDR3 reads CASSYGTYRSYNEQYF. CDR3 in DNA: TGTGCCAGCAGTTACGGGACCTATCGCTCCTACAATGAGCAGTACTTC.

This clonotype was detected only once. The CDR3 DNA reads TGCAGTGCTAGACATTACTCCTACAATGAGCAGTTCTTC. Amino acid sequence: CSARHYSYNEQFF. The rearrangement joins TRBV20-1 to TRBJ2-1, with D hard to call. Germline lookup yields CDR1 DFQATT and CDR2 SNEGSKA (reference sequence). This CDR3 comprises 13 residues. V lost 2 bases and J lost 0, with 5 bases in between.

A few counts support this clonotype. The chain combines TRBV7-2 with TRBJ1-2, with unresolved D. Trimming removed 9 bases at V and 3 bases at J, with 17 bases between. CDR3 length: 14 amino acids. Germline lookup yields CDR1 SGHTA and CDR2 FQGNSA. In DNA form, the CDR3 reads TGTGCCAGTACTTCCTTGGATCGTCACTATGGCTACACCTTC. Encoded protein: CASTSLDRHYGYTF.

This clonotype was counted between two and nine times. This rearrangement joins TRBV7-9 to TRBJ2-3; 15 positions agree with TRBD2. The germline V gene has CDR1 SEHNR and CDR2 FQNEAQ (reference sequence). The CDR3 sequence is 20 residues long. Trimming cost V 2 bases and J 3 bases; bases outside gene matches: 12. The DNA for the CDR3 is TGTGCCAGCAGCTTAACCTGGACTAGCGGGAGGGCCGGGGAGACAGATACGCAGTATTTT. Translating it yields CASSLTWTSGRAGETDTQYF.

The chain couples TRBV3-1 to TRBJ2-4; D may be TRBD2 (6 bases). Deletions cut 1 base from V and 9 bases from J, with 19 bases between. Germline V gene data show CDR1 as LGHDT and CDR2 as YNNKEL (reference sequence). The CDR3 loop spans 16 amino acids. CDR3 coding DNA: TGTGCCAGCAGCCAAGTTGAGGGGCGAATCGGGAGCATTCAGTACTTC. Residues: CASSQVEGRIGSIQYF.

The chain has TRBV7-2 and TRBJ2-5; tentative D call: TRBD2 (5 bases). The J call may be mistaken, given a closer DNA end match to TRBJ2-7. The germline CDR1 and CDR2 sequences are SGHTA and FQGNSA. The CDR3 contains 13 residues. The CDR3 DNA follows: TGTGCCAGCAGCCCATACGGGGTCTACGAGCAGTACTTC. Its protein product is CASSPYGVYEQYF.

The J gene is TRBJ2-7, the V gene TRBV29-1; D call uncertain. Trimming stripped 4 bases from V and 0 bases from J, with 10 bases between. The CDR3 covers 13 residues. Germline CDR1 SQVTM, CDR2 ANQGSEA. CDR3 sequence reads: CSVGDPSSYEQYF. CDR3 nucleotide sequence: TGCAGCGTTGGTGACCCAAGCTCCTACGAGCAGTACTTC.

This CDR3 reads CASSESLAGVYNEQFF. The CDR3, as DNA: TGTGCCAGCAGTGAATCCCTAGCGGGGGTCTACAATGAGCAGTTCTTC. The V gene is TRBV6-1, the J gene TRBJ2-1, with 10 bases that match TRBD2. The CDR3 sequence is 16 residues long. CDR1 is MNHNS and CDR2 is SASEGT in the germline V gene. The V gene end was trimmed by 2 bases and the J gene end by 3 bases; junction bases not matched to a gene: 4.

The gene calls are TRBV20-1 and TRBJ2-1; TRBD1 matches 9 bases. Germline trimming cut 6 bases from V and 5 bases from J; bases unmatched to any gene: 14. The V gene's germline CDR1 is DFQATT and CDR2 SNEGSKA (reference sequence). The CDR3 length is 16 residues. The CDR3 region has the DNA TGCAGTGCCCCAGGCCGCGGGACAGGGCAGCACAATGAGCAGTTCTTC. Its translation: CSAPGRGTGQHNEQFF.

A single count supports this clonotype. Germline is not matched at one junction end, which may reflect a read error. The rearrangement links TRBV7-2 to TRBJ2-1; tentatively, D is TRBD2 (6 bases). Germline CDR1 reads SGHTA; CDR2 reads FQGNSA. The CDR3 covers 16 residues. CDR3 coding DNA: TGTGCCAGCAGTCTTACCGGGACTCGAGGAAACAATGAGCGGTTCTTC. Amino acid sequence: CASSLTGTRGNNERFF. Full variable domain (remainder filled in from reference TRBV7-2 and TRBJ2-1): GAGVSQSPSNKVTEKGKDVELRCDPISGHTALYWYRQSLGQGLEFLIYFQGNSAPDKSGLPSDRFSAERTGGSVSTLTIQRTQQEDSAVYLCASSLTGTRGNNERFFGPGTRLTVL.

V is TRBV27 and J is TRBJ2-1, with D tentatively TRBD1 (5 bases). V lost 5 bases and J 0 bases, leaving 8 bases between the germline ends. The germline gives CDR1 MNHEY, CDR2 SMNVEV (reference sequence). This CDR3 has 14 residues. This CDR3 is CASSGAASYNEQFF. DNA for the CDR3: TGTGCCAGCAGTGGGGCGGCCTCCTACAATGAGCAGTTCTTC.

The chain employs TRBV7-3 and TRBJ2-7, with no clear D. Germline V gene sequence: CDR1 SGHTA, CDR2 FQGTGA. The CDR3 spans 15 residues. V lost 2 bases and J lost 3, with 14 bases in between. For the CDR3, the DNA is TGTGCCAGCAGCTTAGTTGAAGGGCAGAACTACGAGCAGTACTTC. It yields the protein CASSLVEGQNYEQYF.

The V call is TRBV7-3, the J call TRBJ2-3; 7 bases map to TRBD2. CDR1 and CDR2 from the germline V gene are SGHTA and FQGTGA. The V gene end was trimmed by 5 bases and the J gene end by 6 bases; junction bases not matched to a gene: 11. The CDR3 length is 15 residues. CDR3: CASSDTSEGWDTQYF. In DNA form, the CDR3 reads TGTGCCAGCAGCGACACTAGCGAAGGGTGGGATACGCAGTATTTT.

The chain uses TRBV7-9 and TRBJ2-7; D is uncertain. CDR1 and CDR2 (germline): SEHNR, FQNEAQ (reference sequence). The CDR3 is made up of 12 amino acids. Trimming stripped 8 bases from V and 2 bases from J, with 10 bases between. The CDR3 reads CASSVQTYEQYF. For the CDR3, the DNA is TGTGCCAGCTCTGTCCAAACCTACGAGCAGTACTTC. Looking up the rest from reference TRBV7-9 and TRBJ2-7 gives the full variable domain: DTGVSQNPRHKITKRGQNVTFRCDPISEHNRLYWYRQTLGQGPEFLTYFQNEAQLEKSRLLSDRFSAERPKGSFSTLEIQRTEQGDSAMYLCASSVQTYEQYFGPGTRLTVT.

The chain carries TRBV20-1 and TRBJ2-1; 12 nucleotides line up with TRBD2. The end of the DNA aligns better with TRBJ2-7, so the J call may be wrong. Germline V gives CDR1 DFQATT, CDR2 SNEGSKA (reference sequence). The length of the CDR3 is 17 residues. CDR3 nucleotide sequence: TGCAGTGCTAGCGACTCTAGCGGGGGGGCGTTCTACAATGAGCAGTACTTC. As protein: CSASDSSGGAFYNEQYF.

In DNA form, the CDR3 reads TGCAGTGCTAACCAGCCAAACTCCTACGAGCAGTACTTC. Protein product: CSANQPNSYEQYF. This sequence joins TRBV20-1 and TRBJ2-7; D ambiguous. This CDR3 spans 13 amino acids. Germline V gene lookup returns CDR1 DFQATT and CDR2 SNEGSKA (reference sequence). The germline V and J ends were trimmed by 4 bases and 0 bases, with 10 bases remaining between them.

In its sample, this clonotype was seen a few times. The chain carries TRBV29-1 and TRBJ1-1, with D uncertain. V gave up 0 bases and J gave up 1 base, with 12 bases separating them. The CDR3 is 15 amino acids. The V gene's germline CDR1 is SQVTM and CDR2 ANQGSEA. The CDR3 region is CSVEDFSYGNTEAFF. The CDR3 DNA reads TGCAGCGTTGAAGACTTCAGTTATGGGAACACTGAAGCTTTCTTT.

About this clonotype: Sequence at one end of the junction differs from germline and may be a read error. The chain joins TRBV4-1 to TRBJ2-3; TRBD2 matches 8 bases. Per germline, CDR1 MGHRA and CDR2 YSYEKL. The CDR3 has 15 amino acids. CDR3 amino acids: CASCQRSSGTDTQYF. CDR3 DNA sequence: TGCGCCAGCTGCCAAAGGTCTAGCGGGACAGATACGCAGTATTTT.

The CDR3 region has the DNA TGTGCCTGGGGGAAGGCCGCAACTAATGAAAAACTGTTTTTT. Translation gives CAWGKAATNEKLFF. The chain couples TRBV30 to TRBJ1-4; no clear D. Germline CDR1 is GTSNPN and CDR2 is SVGIG (reference sequence). The CDR3 has 14 residues. Trimming stripped 5 bases from V and 0 bases from J, with 10 bases between.

This clonotype was seen more than once but under ten times. The chain has TRBV29-1 and TRBJ1-1, with 8 nucleotides matching TRBD1. Germline lookup yields CDR1 SQVTM and CDR2 ANQGSEA. V lost 7 bases to trimming and J lost 1 base; unmatched junction nucleotides: 5. This CDR3 spans 13 amino acids. This CDR3 reads CSAPGGRNTEAFF. The CDR3 DNA sequence: TGCAGCGCCCCAGGGGGCAGGAACACTGAAGCTTTCTTT. Supplemented by reference TRBV29-1 and TRBJ1-1, the full variable domain reads SAVISQKPSRDICQRGTSLTIQCQVDSQVTMMFWYRQQPGQSLTLIATANQGSEATYESGFVIDKFPISRPNLTFSTLTVSNMSPEDSSIYLCSAPGGRNTEAFFGQGTRLTVV.

The rearrangement uses TRBV11-2 and TRBJ2-1; D perhaps matches TRBD2 (7 bases). Trimming left V 2 bases short and J 8 bases short, with 16 bases between. The germline gives CDR1 SGHAT, CDR2 FQNNGV. The CDR3 sequence is 15 residues long. CDR3 region: CASSLRGALSHEQFF. The CDR3 DNA follows: TGTGCCAGCAGCTTACGGGGGGCATTATCCCATGAGCAGTTCTTC.

This clonotype was counted between two and nine times. The chain joins TRBV13 to TRBJ2-3, with 7 positions matching TRBD1. The CDR3 is 12 residues long. Trimming cost V 11 bases and J 2 bases; bases outside gene matches: 4. Germline V gives CDR1 PRHDT, CDR2 FYEKMQ (reference sequence). The CDR3 spells CALGGPTDTQYF. The CDR3, as DNA: TGTGCCCTAGGGGGCCCCACAGATACGCAGTATTTT.

The chain couples TRBV5-6 to TRBJ2-7, with 12 bases lining up with TRBD2. The length of the CDR3 is 15 residues. Germline V lookup: CDR1 SGHDT, CDR2 YYEEEE. With 2 bases clipped from V and 12 bases from J, the junction kept 12 bases outside the gene matches. The CDR3 protein is CASSFSLAGGWLGYF. CDR3 sequence (DNA): TGTGCCAGCAGCTTCTCGCTAGCGGGAGGGTGGCTAGGGTACTTC.

This clonotype has more than one count but fewer than ten. V gene TRBV12-3 or TRBV12-4 combines with J gene TRBJ2-7; D may be TRBD2 (5 bases). With the DNA end fitting TRBJ2-5 better, the J assignment may be wrong. The CDR3 covers 16 residues. For the CDR3, the DNA is TGTGCCAGCAGTTTGGTTGACTCTGGGAGCCGGGAGACCCAGTACTTC. As protein: CASSLVDSGSRETQYF.

This clonotype has more than one count but fewer than ten. The rearrangement joins TRBV27 to TRBJ1-1; unclear D gene. Trimming took off 1 base at V and 5 bases at J, with 8 bases between the two ends. Germline V CDR1 and CDR2: MNHEY, SMNVEV (reference sequence). The CDR3 runs 13 residues. The CDR3 region is CASSLLQKTEAFF. CDR3 in DNA: TGTGCCAGCAGTTTATTACAGAAAACTGAAGCTTTCTTT.

This clonotype was counted once. The genes are TRBV20-1 and TRBJ2-1; 7 bases align to TRBD2. V was pared by 5 bases and J by 13 bases, with 11 bases of the junction left unmatched. The CDR3 is made up of 12 amino acids. Germline V gene lookup returns CDR1 DFQATT and CDR2 SNEGSKA (reference sequence). CDR3: CSAAGDKETQFF. Here the CDR3 DNA reads TGCAGTGCTGCGGGAGACAAAGAGACCCAGTTCTTC.

This chain uses TRBV2 with TRBJ1-2; D possibly corresponds to TRBD1 (5 bases). CDR1 SNHLY and CDR2 FYNNEI come from the germline V gene. The CDR3 runs to 15 residues. The V end was cut by 8 bases, the J end by 4 bases, with 20 bases between. CDR3 bases: TGTGCCAGCGAGAAAACAGGTCTCCGAACCTATGGCTACACCTTC. Translation: CASEKTGLRTYGYTF.